This T cell receptor beta chain was recorded in a study of control samples from healthy donors and cancer patients (dated by TCRdb to about 2020). Receptor amplification or capture employed the immunoSEQ multiplex PCR assay. TCRdb obtained this table from immuneACCESS and retained in-frame rearrangements with V and J assigned. These tables miss some clones; where compared with another copy, unresolved V genes account for less than half of the shortfall, and the remainder is unexplained. The sample table records tens of thousands of clones; approximately 90% of these occur just once. Jointly, the top ten make up under 2.5% of the sample. As encoded in the germline V gene, CDR1 is SQVTM while CDR2 is ANQGSEA. The CDR3, from cysteine to phenylalanine, totals 11 residues. Only CDR3 DNA is held: 33 bases, read in frame from base 1. V sheds 5 bases and J sheds 6 bases, leaving 10 bases between their ends.

Of note for this clone: It lacks a known antigen. Per-base qualities were not stored, and no clone one base away is much larger.

Sequenced input: PBMCs. Here the chain combines TRBV29-1 and TRBJ2-5; TRBD2 is a possible D gene, resting on 7 matching bases. This receptor was obtained from a woman in her sixties with head and neck cancer. The DNA is TGCAGCGTTACCGGGGGGCAGACCCAGTACTTC. Its protein product is CSVTGGQTQYF. With the portions outside the CDR3 filled from the reference TRBV29-1 and TRBJ2-5 genes, the complete variable region becomes SAVISQKPSRDICQRGTSLTIQCQVDSQVTMMFWYRQQPGQSLTLIATANQGSEATYESGFVIDKFPISRPNLTFSTLTVSNMSPEDSSIYLCSVTGGQTQYFGPGTRLLVL.